The clone carrying this T cell receptor beta chain has at least ten counts. Germline V gene data show CDR1 as SQVTM and CDR2 as ANQGSEA. The CDR3 extends over 13 amino acids. The V end was cut by 2 bases, the J end by 6 bases, with 13 bases between. The data originate from a study of molecular identifiers for immune sequencing clone quantification. Bulk TCR libraries were made with methods that had been previously described and with listed TCR primers. Each CDR3 protein is one row after TCRdb ran MiXCR on the PCR reads. The sample has approximately 590,000 distinct CDR3 sequences; about 25% are singletons.

The chain employs TRBV29-1 and TRBJ2-5; TRBD1 or TRBD2 may be the D gene (5 bases each). This sequence originates from a human donor in good health. Some libraries in this study had Jurkat cell RNA spiked in. The sequenced sample consisted of naive CD8+ T cells from blood, with Jurkat cell RNA spiked in. As for subset: FACS-sorted CD8+CD4-CCR7+CD45RA+ naive T cells. The CDR3 nucleotides are TGCAGCGTTGAATTTGGTCAGGGACAGACCCAGTACTTC. Translation: CSVEFGQGQTQYF.